Below, 10 T cell receptor beta chains from the same sample are listed, as sequenced in a study of OX40 agonist ivuxolimab in advanced cancers. The repertoire was sequenced with immunoSEQ multiplex PCR; TCRdb's copy has only in-frame clones and lacks some. The repertoire holds 40,000 to 45,000 clones, with around 93% as singletons. Source: CD4+ or CD8+ T cells sorted from blood, taken in a trial of the OX40 agonist ivuxolimab. All receptors derive from an adult with an advanced solid tumor such as melanoma, head and neck, liver or kidney cancer.

The chain couples TRBV5-4 to TRBJ1-5; D possibly corresponds to TRBD1 (5 bases). The V end lost 1 base, the J end lost 7 bases, and 15 bases lay between the germline ends. The CDR3 covers 15 residues. Looked up from germline, CDR1 is SGHNT and CDR2 is YYREEE (reference sequence). CDR3: CASSLQGLGPQPQHF. The DNA of the CDR3 is TGTGCCAGCAGCTTGCAAGGGCTGGGGCCCCAGCCCCAGCATTTT. Filled out from reference TRBV5-4 and TRBJ1-5, the complete variable domain reads ETGVTQSPTHLIKTRGQQVTLRCSSQSGHNTVSWYQQALGQGPQFIFQYYREEENGRGNFPPRFSGLQFPNYSSELNVNALELDDSALYLCASSLQGLGPQPQHFGDGTRLSIL.

The table lists this clone with a few counts. The J gene is TRBJ2-7, the V gene TRBV6-5, with 10 bases lining up with TRBD1. J gave up 3 bases and V 6 bases, and 5 bases lay outside the gene matches. CDR3 length: 14 amino acids. CDR1 is MNHEY, CDR2 SVGAGI, per germline. CDR3 region: CASSSWDRGYEQYF. The CDR3 DNA follows: TGTGCCAGCAGCTCCTGGGACAGGGGCTACGAGCAGTACTTC.

The J gene is TRBJ2-7, the V gene TRBV6-5; D unresolved. This CDR3 region has 12 residues. The germline V gene has CDR1 MNHEY and CDR2 SVGAGI. V gave up 4 bases and J gave up 5 bases, with 9 bases separating them. CDR3 region: CASSSHPNEQYF. Here the CDR3 DNA reads TGTGCCAGCAGTTCCCACCCCAACGAGCAGTACTTC.

The chain is built from TRBV4-1 and TRBJ2-7; 10 bases fit TRBD1. V shed 3 bases, J shed 4 bases, and the junction held 3 bases outside the gene matches. CDR1 and CDR2 (germline): MGHRA, YSYEKL. This CDR3 spans 14 amino acids. Written as DNA, the CDR3 is TGCGCCAGCAGCCAGAGGACAGGGGGTTACGAGCAGTACTTC. Amino acids: CASSQRTGGYEQYF.

The chain carries TRBV4-1 and TRBJ1-4; D is uncertain. The V gene's germline CDR1 is MGHRA and CDR2 YSYEKL. The V end lost 0 bases, the J end lost 2 bases, and 13 bases lay between the germline ends. This CDR3 contains 17 residues. This chain's CDR3 is CASSQEFTLSTNEKLFF. The CDR3, as DNA: TGCGCCAGCAGCCAAGAATTCACACTTAGTACTAATGAAAAACTGTTTTTT.

J is TRBJ1-5 and V is TRBV9; a weak D match, TRBD1 (5 bases). With 3 bases removed from V and 4 bases from J, the gap between germline ends came to 14 bases. This CDR3 comprises 15 residues. Germline V gene lookup returns CDR1 SGDLS and CDR2 YYNGEE. The CDR3 bases are TGTGCCAGCAGCGCGGACGGGGGAGGGAATCAGCCCCAGCATTTT. Translation: CASSADGGGNQPQHF.

The V gene is TRBV20-1, the J gene TRBJ2-5; possible D gene TRBD2, 6 bases. This CDR3 region has 11 residues. Trimming took 2 bases from V and 5 from J, leaving 6 bases between them. Germline V lookup: CDR1 DFQATT, CDR2 SNEGSKA (reference sequence). CDR3 sequence (DNA): TGCAGTGCTAGACTAGCGGAGACCCAGTACTTC. Translating it yields CSARLAETQYF.

The chain couples TRBV19 to TRBJ2-5; 11 bases are a match to TRBD2. V gave up 9 bases and J gave up 2 bases; unmatched junction bases: 5. From germline, CDR1 is LNHDA and CDR2 SQIVND (reference sequence). CDR3 length equals 14 residues. The CDR3 DNA reads TGTGCCAGCAAGGGACTAGCGGAGCAAGAGACCCAGTACTTC. Translation gives CASKGLAEQETQYF.

This clone was recorded only once. This chain links TRBV6-5 with TRBJ2-7; D ambiguous. Germline V gene data show CDR1 as MNHEY and CDR2 as SVGAGI. Trimming shortened V by 2 bases and J by 5 bases, and 13 bases separated the two germline ends. The CDR3 consists of 14 residues. The CDR3 sequence is CASSYSGKDHEQYF. CDR3 DNA sequence: TGTGCCAGCAGTTACAGTGGGAAGGACCACGAGCAGTACTTC.

The rearrangement uses TRBV29-1 and TRBJ2-1, with D uncertain. This CDR3 has 15 amino acids. Germline V CDR1 and CDR2: SQVTM, ANQGSEA. V lost 1 base to trimming and J lost 4 bases, with 14 bases between them. DNA of the CDR3: TGCAGCGTTGAAGGCAGTCCCTCAAGTTACAATGAGCAGTTCTTC. This gives the protein CSVEGSPSSYNEQFF.